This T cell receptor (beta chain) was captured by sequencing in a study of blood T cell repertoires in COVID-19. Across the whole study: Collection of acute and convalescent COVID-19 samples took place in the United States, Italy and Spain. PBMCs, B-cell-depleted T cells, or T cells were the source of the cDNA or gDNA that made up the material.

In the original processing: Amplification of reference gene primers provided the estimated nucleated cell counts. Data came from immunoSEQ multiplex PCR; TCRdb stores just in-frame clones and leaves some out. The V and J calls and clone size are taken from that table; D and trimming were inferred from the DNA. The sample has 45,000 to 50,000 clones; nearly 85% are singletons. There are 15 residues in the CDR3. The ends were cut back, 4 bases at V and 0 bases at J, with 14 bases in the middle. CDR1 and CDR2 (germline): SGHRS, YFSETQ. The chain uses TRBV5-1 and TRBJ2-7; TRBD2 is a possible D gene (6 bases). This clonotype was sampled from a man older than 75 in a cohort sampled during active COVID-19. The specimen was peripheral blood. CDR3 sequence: CASSPIPGDSYEQYF. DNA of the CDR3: TGCGCCAGCAGCCCGATTCCGGGGGACTCCTACGAGCAGTACTTC.